The 31 T cell receptor beta chains below come from one sample, sequenced in a study of cytomegalovirus exposure and HLA in healthy donors. Primers: 60 Vbeta forward and 13 Jbeta reverse. Method: immunoSEQ multiplex PCR; TCRdb's copy keeps in-frame clones and lacks some. Among 150,000 or so clones listed, about 80% were seen once. The sequenced material came from PBMCs. These receptors came from a man aged 30 to 39 in good health and CMV-seropositive.

V usage is TRBV7-2 and J usage is TRBJ2-5, with TRBD2 identical over 8 bases. CDR3 length: 16 residues. The germline V gene encodes CDR1 SGHTA and CDR2 FQGNSA. V trimming: 1 base; J trimming: 4 bases; junction bases outside the gene matches: 8. Here the CDR3 reads CASSLGVSGRGETQYF. CDR3 coding DNA: TGTGCCAGCAGCTTAGGGGTATCCGGGAGGGGAGAGACCCAGTACTTC.

This clone came up a few times. The chain uses TRBV7-8 and TRBJ2-7, with TRBD1 matching 8 bases. V dropped 5 bases and J dropped 6; count of bases not matched to a gene: 15. The V gene's germline CDR1 is SGHVS and CDR2 FQNEAQ. The CDR3 is 16 residues long. Written as DNA, the CDR3 is TGTGCCAGCAGCATCCACGACAGGGGAAGTGGGGGCGAGCAGTACTTC. Protein product: CASSIHDRGSGGEQYF.

This clone turned up a few times. V usage is TRBV6-5 and J usage is TRBJ1-1; D is perhaps TRBD1 (5 bases). V lost 5 bases, J lost 4 bases, and 14 bases lay in between. The CDR3 sequence is 14 residues long. The V gene's germline CDR1 is MNHEY and CDR2 SVGAGI. Here the CDR3 DNA reads TGTGCCAGCAGTCCCTTAAGCGGGGCCACTGAAGCTTTCTTT. As protein: CASSPLSGATEAFF.

The rearrangement uses TRBV27 and TRBJ2-4; 8 positions agree with TRBD2. Germline CDR1 is MNHEY and CDR2 is SMNVEV (reference sequence). The CDR3 length is 18 residues. V lost 6 bases, J lost 5 bases, and 18 bases stayed unmatched. The CDR3: CASRRTMSGLGKQNIQYF. The CDR3 DNA sequence: TGTGCCAGCAGGCGAACCATGTCGGGACTAGGGAAACAAAACATTCAGTACTTC.

The J gene is TRBJ1-5, the V gene TRBV28, with a weak D call TRBD1 (6 bases). Trimming took 3 bases from V and 2 from J, leaving 11 bases between them. Germline loops: CDR1 MDHEN, CDR2 SYDVKM. This CDR3 contains 15 residues. CDR3 loop: CASSLVRGGNQPQHF. In DNA form, the CDR3 reads TGTGCCAGCAGTTTGGTCAGGGGTGGCAATCAGCCCCAGCATTTT.

The chain combines TRBV2 with TRBJ1-2; D remains unclear. Germline V lookup: CDR1 SNHLY, CDR2 FYNNEI. The CDR3 covers 15 residues. V dropped 6 bases and J dropped 0 bases, with 14 bases sitting between them. The CDR3 sequence is CASSESFLANYGYTF. Written as DNA, the CDR3 is TGTGCCAGCAGCGAGAGCTTTCTAGCTAACTATGGCTACACCTTC.

This clone has only a few counts. The chain couples TRBV5-4 to TRBJ1-1; a weak D match, TRBD1 (6 bases). The germline V and J ends were trimmed by 8 bases and 4 bases, with 12 bases remaining between them. There are 12 residues in the CDR3. The germline V gene has CDR1 SGHNT and CDR2 YYREEE (reference sequence). The CDR3 DNA sequence: TGTGCCAGAAGGGGGTGTGCCACTGAAGCTTTCTTT. It encodes CARRGCATEAFF.

The chain is built from TRBV18 and TRBJ1-2; D might be TRBD1 (5 bases). V dropped 3 bases and J dropped 2 bases, with 10 bases sitting between them. Germline V gene lookup returns CDR1 KGHSH and CDR2 LQKENI. This CDR3 contains 14 residues. CDR3 nucleotides: TGTGCCAGCTCACCCTCGACAGAGAACTATGGCTACACCTTC. Translation: CASSPSTENYGYTF.

This rearrangement joins TRBV15 to TRBJ2-1; perhaps TRBD1 as D (6 bases). V lost 4 bases and J lost 9, with 13 bases in between. Germline CDR1 LNHNV, CDR2 YYDKDF (reference sequence). This CDR3 region has 13 residues. Written as DNA, the CDR3 is TGTGCCACCAGCATGACGCAGGGGCCTGAGCAGTTCTTC. Encoded protein: CATSMTQGPEQFF.

V usage is TRBV9 and J usage is TRBJ2-3; tentative D call: TRBD1 (5 bases). Trimming took off 2 bases at V and 1 base at J, with 11 bases between the two ends. This CDR3 has 15 amino acids. Germline lookup yields CDR1 SGDLS and CDR2 YYNGEE. CDR3 region: CASSVQGDGTDTQYF. CDR3 in DNA: TGTGCCAGCAGCGTTCAGGGTGACGGCACAGATACGCAGTATTTT.

The V gene is TRBV28, the J gene TRBJ2-5; 11 nucleotides agree with TRBD1. The germline gives CDR1 MDHEN, CDR2 SYDVKM. Trimming took 4 bases from V and 4 from J; bases not matched to a gene: 5. The CDR3 extends over 15 amino acids. CDR3 residues: CASSSGQGAAETQYF. In DNA, the CDR3 is TGTGCCAGCAGTTCCGGACAGGGGGCTGCAGAGACCCAGTACTTC.

The CDR3 nucleotides read TGTGCCAGCAGCCTCACCGGGACAGGGGCCGCCGGTGGCTATGGCTACACCTTC. Protein sequence: CASSLTGTGAAGGYGYTF. The chain couples TRBV7-8 to TRBJ1-2, with TRBD1 matching 10 bases. Trimming at V came to 5 bases and at J to 4 bases, leaving 16 bases not matched to a gene. The CDR3 has 18 amino acids. CDR1 and CDR2 from the germline V gene are SGHVS and FQNEAQ.

The chain carries TRBV5-1 and TRBJ2-2, with D maybe TRBD1 (5 bases). V lost 4 bases, J lost 4 bases, and 14 bases lay in between. The germline V gene encodes CDR1 SGHRS and CDR2 YFSETQ. This CDR3 region has 15 residues. DNA of the CDR3: TGCGCCAGCAGCCTTAGACAGATGGGCACCGGGGAGCTGTTTTTT. It encodes CASSLRQMGTGELFF.

The CDR3 region has the DNA TGTGCCAGTAATACACAGGGGGGCACTGAAGCTTTCTTT. Encoded protein: CASNTQGGTEAFF. V is TRBV19 and J is TRBJ1-1; 8 positions agree with TRBD1. The CDR3 loop spans 13 amino acids. J lost 4 bases, V lost 7 bases, and 5 bases had no gene match. The V gene's germline CDR1 is LNHDA and CDR2 SQIVND (reference sequence). The complete variable domain, with remaining parts taken from reference TRBV19 and TRBJ1-1, reads DGGITQSPKYLFRKEGQNVTLSCEQNLNHDAMYWYRQDPGQGLRLIYYSQIVNDFQKGDIAEGYSVSREKKESFPLTVTSAQKNPTAFYLCASNTQGGTEAFFGQGTRLTVV.

The chain recombines TRBV5-4 with TRBJ1-3; the D gene is possibly TRBD1 (6 bases). Looked up from germline, CDR1 is SGHNT and CDR2 is YYREEE (reference sequence). The V end lost 0 bases, the J end lost 4 bases, and 26 bases lay between the germline ends. This CDR3 is built from 20 residues. CDR3 coding DNA: TGTGCCAGCAGCTTGGTGGGGGGGCGACTGTTCCTTCCTCTGGGAAACACCATATATTTT. Translated, it gives CASSLVGGRLFLPLGNTIYF.

This chain links TRBV5-1 with TRBJ1-4; TRBD1 is a possible D gene (6 bases). Germline V gene lookup returns CDR1 SGHRS and CDR2 YFSETQ. V dropped 0 bases and J dropped 7 bases, with 10 bases sitting between them. The CDR3 runs 14 residues. The CDR3: CASSLDRASEKLFF. As DNA, the CDR3 is TGCGCCAGCAGCTTGGACAGGGCGAGTGAAAAACTGTTTTTT.

The gene calls are TRBV27 and TRBJ2-5; 10 bases are a match to TRBD1. The germline CDR1 and CDR2 sequences are MNHEY and SMNVEV (reference sequence). The CDR3 is 14 residues long. Trimming cost V 6 bases and J 5 bases; bases outside gene matches: 6. In DNA form, the CDR3 reads TGTGCCAGCAGGCTGACAGGGGGCTCGGAGACCCAGTACTTC. Protein product: CASRLTGGSETQYF.

This chain uses TRBV6-1 with TRBJ2-1; the D gene is possibly TRBD2 (5 bases). Per germline, CDR1 MNHNS and CDR2 SASEGT. CDR3 length: 15 amino acids. With 2 bases removed from V and 2 bases from J, the gap between germline ends came to 10 bases. DNA for the CDR3: TGTGCCAGCAGTGAACTAGCTTCTCCCTACAATGAGCAGTTCTTC. Translating it yields CASSELASPYNEQFF.

V usage is TRBV2 and J usage is TRBJ2-7; 8 bases line up with TRBD1. The germline V gene has CDR1 SNHLY and CDR2 FYNNEI. This CDR3 region has 15 residues. The V segment lost 4 bases and the J segment 5 bases; nucleotides outside the gene matches: 10. The CDR3 here is CASSAIDRGKDEQYF. In nucleotides, the CDR3 is TGTGCCAGCAGTGCTATCGACAGGGGAAAAGACGAGCAGTACTTC. The variable domain in full, completed from reference TRBV2 and TRBJ2-7, reads EPEVTQTPSHQVTQMGQEVILRCVPISNHLYFYWYRQILGQKVEFLVSFYNNEISEKSEIFDDQFSVERPDGSNFTLKIRSTKLEDSAMYFCASSAIDRGKDEQYFGPGTRLTVT.

The CDR3 sequence is CASSSQGNSYEQYF. The CDR3, as DNA: TGCGCCAGCAGCTCCCAGGGGAACTCCTACGAGCAGTACTTC. The gene calls are TRBV5-1 and TRBJ2-7; possible D gene TRBD1, 6 bases. Germline CDR1 is SGHRS and CDR2 is YFSETQ. CDR3 length: 14 residues. V was pared by 3 bases and J by 0 bases, with 10 bases between.

This clone appeared a few times. This chain links TRBV12-5 with TRBJ1-2; possible D gene TRBD1, 6 bases. Trimming removed 4 bases at V and 6 bases at J, with 18 bases between. This CDR3 is built from 15 residues. CDR1 LGHNT and CDR2 FRNRAP come from the germline V gene. CDR3 protein: CASGSLWGRGDGYTF. The DNA for the CDR3 is TGTGCTAGTGGTTCCCTCTGGGGGCGCGGAGATGGCTACACCTTC.

The chain carries TRBV6-5 and TRBJ2-7; D perhaps matches TRBD1 (6 bases). Germline loops: CDR1 MNHEY, CDR2 SVGAGI. This CDR3 contains 14 residues. V lost 4 bases to trimming and J lost 4 bases, with 14 bases between them. The CDR3 here is CASSSYQQGYEQYF. CDR3 nucleotides: TGTGCCAGCAGTTCATACCAACAGGGATACGAGCAGTACTTC.

This chain joins TRBV6-1 and TRBJ1-4; D remains unclear. V dropped 4 bases and J dropped 6 bases, with 9 bases sitting between them. The V gene's germline CDR1 is MNHNS and CDR2 SASEGT. The CDR3 totals 13 residues. DNA for the CDR3: TGTGCCAGCAGTGGACATACTGATGAAAAACTGTTTTTT. It encodes CASSGHTDEKLFF.

The chain has TRBV6-1 and TRBJ2-3; TRBD2 matches at 13 bases. The CDR3 runs to 15 residues. The V and J ends lost 6 bases and 6 bases, in that order; junction bases with no gene match: 6. Germline V gene lookup returns CDR1 MNHNS and CDR2 SASEGT. CDR3 nucleotide sequence: TGTGCCAGCAGGAGACTAGCGGGAGGCTTGGATACGCAGTATTTT. This encodes CASRRLAGGLDTQYF.

This clone occurred a few times. The gene calls are TRBV19 and TRBJ1-2, with 8 positions matching TRBD1. V lost 6 bases, J lost 6 bases, and 6 bases stayed unmatched. The CDR3 consists of 13 residues. Germline values: CDR1 LNHDA, CDR2 SQIVND (reference sequence). CDR3 sequence: CASSDRGSNGYTF. The CDR3 coding sequence is TGTGCCAGTAGCGACAGGGGCTCGAATGGCTACACCTTC.

The V call is TRBV7-6, the J call TRBJ2-1; 10 bases are a match to TRBD2. Trimming took 1 base from V and 3 from J; bases not matched to a gene: 3. Germline loops: CDR1 SGHVS, CDR2 FNYEAQ. The CDR3 contains 16 residues. CDR3 in amino acids: CASSLDGLADYNEQFF. CDR3 DNA: TGTGCCAGCAGCTTAGACGGACTAGCGGACTACAATGAGCAGTTCTTC.

This clone has just a few counts. The chain carries TRBV11-1 and TRBJ2-1, with D possibly matching TRBD2 (5 bases). V was cut by 4 bases and J by 2 bases, with 18 bases left in between. CDR3 length: 17 residues. In germline, CDR1 is SGHAT, CDR2 FQDESV (reference sequence). The CDR3 reads CASSSLAGSPTYNEQFF. The CDR3 bases are TGTGCCAGCAGCTCCCTCGCGGGCAGCCCAACCTACAATGAGCAGTTCTTC.

The chain carries TRBV28 and TRBJ1-4; weak D call: TRBD1 (5 bases). Looked up from germline, CDR1 is MDHEN and CDR2 is SYDVKM. The CDR3 consists of 13 residues. V was cut by 6 bases and J by 7 bases, with 12 bases left in between. CDR3 coding DNA: TGTGCCAGCAGGAGACTTACAGGTGAAAAACTGTTTTTT. Translation: CASRRLTGEKLFF.

This chain connects TRBV7-2 to TRBJ1-1; D gene ambiguous. Looked up from germline, CDR1 is SGHTA and CDR2 is FQGNSA. V gave up 0 bases and J gave up 1 base, with 6 bases separating them. CDR3 length: 14 amino acids. This chain's CDR3 is CASSLASWNTEAFF. The CDR3 DNA reads as TGTGCCAGCAGCTTAGCTTCGTGGAACACTGAAGCTTTCTTT.

The chain couples TRBV5-1 to TRBJ1-1; the match to TRBD1 covers 7 bases. Germline CDR1 SGHRS, CDR2 YFSETQ. The J segment lost 8 bases and the V segment lost 4 bases, leaving 8 bases of the junction unmatched. CDR3 size: 13 residues. The CDR3 loop is CASSNEGDSEAFF. The DNA for the CDR3 is TGCGCCAGCAGCAACGAAGGGGACAGCGAAGCTTTCTTT.

The chain employs TRBV7-2 and TRBJ2-3, with 8 bases matching TRBD2. The J segment lost 8 bases and the V segment lost 4 bases, leaving 11 bases of the junction unmatched. CDR1 and CDR2 (germline): SGHTA, FQGNSA. This CDR3 is 15 amino acids long. For the CDR3, the DNA is TGTGCCAGCAGCTCACTGATAGCGGGAAGAGGTACGCAGTATTTT. It yields the protein CASSSLIAGRGTQYF. The variable domain in full, with the rest retrieved from reference TRBV7-2 and TRBJ2-3, is GAGVSQSPSNKVTEKGKDVELRCDPISGHTALYWYRQSLGQGLEFLIYFQGNSAPDKSGLPSDRFSAERTGGSVSTLTIQRTQQEDSAVYLCASSSLIAGRGTQYFGPGTRLTVL.